The 22 T cell receptor beta chains given below trace back to one sample, sequenced in a study of CD4+ T cells in melanoma. Assay: immunoSEQ multiplex PCR; the TCRdb copy retains only in-frame clones and omits some. The sample consists of thousands of clones, around 71% of them appearing once. Input material: cells from a culture (not recorded whether cultured in vitro). Receptor source: a human donor with melanoma.

In DNA form, the CDR3 reads TGTGCCAGCAGCCCAGGGACTAGCGGACCTCCCAGGGGCGATGAGCAGTTCTTC. This sequence encodes CASSPGTSGPPRGDEQFF. The chain employs TRBV5-4 and TRBJ2-1; TRBD2 agrees at 11 bases. The CDR3 is 18 amino acids. Germline CDR1 and CDR2: SGHNT and YYREEE (reference sequence). The trim removed 4 bases at V and 8 bases at J, leaving 17 bases unmatched.

There are a few counts of this clone. The V call is TRBV7-3, the J call TRBJ2-1; possibly TRBD1 or TRBD2 for D (6 bases each). Per the germline V gene, CDR1 is SGHTA and CDR2 is FQGTGA. Trimming removed 1 base at V and 6 bases at J, with 7 bases between. The CDR3 sequence is 13 residues long. This chain's CDR3 is CASSLKGGNEQFF. The CDR3 nucleotides are TGTGCCAGCAGCTTAAAGGGGGGCAATGAGCAGTTCTTC.

V is TRBV5-6 and J is TRBJ1-6; D unresolved. The CDR3 has 16 residues. V was clipped by 0 bases and J by 3 bases, with 10 bases between them. CDR1 is SGHDT, CDR2 YYEEEE, per germline. This CDR3 reads CASSLAGFGYNSPLHF. The CDR3 DNA sequence: TGTGCCAGCAGCTTGGCCGGGTTTGGCTATAATTCACCCCTCCACTTT.

V and J are TRBV15 and TRBJ1-1, with D unclear. Germline CDR1 is LNHNV and CDR2 is YYDKDF (reference sequence). Trimming stripped 4 bases from V and 1 base from J, with 10 bases between. CDR3 length: 14 residues. This CDR3 is CATSTVDWNTEAFF. DNA for the CDR3: TGTGCCACCAGCACCGTGGACTGGAACACTGAAGCTTTCTTT.

This clone has a handful of counts. This chain uses TRBV29-1 with TRBJ2-5, with unresolved D. This CDR3 spans 13 amino acids. From germline, CDR1 is SQVTM and CDR2 ANQGSEA. Between the trimmed V and J ends, which lost 0 bases and 2 bases, there was a span of 7 bases. The CDR3 nucleotides are TGCAGCGTTGAAGATGATATACAAGAGACCCAGTACTTC. It encodes CSVEDDIQETQYF. Variable domain in full (rest from reference TRBV29-1 and TRBJ2-5): SAVISQKPSRDICQRGTSLTIQCQVDSQVTMMFWYRQQPGQSLTLIATANQGSEATYESGFVIDKFPISRPNLTFSTLTVSNMSPEDSSIYLCSVEDDIQETQYFGPGTRLLVL.

The chain carries TRBV5-1 and TRBJ2-3; possibly TRBD1 for D (5 bases). V was pared by 7 bases and J by 2 bases, with 20 bases between. CDR1 is SGHRS, CDR2 YFSETQ, per germline. This CDR3 has 16 residues. CDR3 amino acids: CASRINPREITDTQYF. The DNA for the CDR3 is TGCGCCAGCCGCATTAACCCCAGGGAAATCACAGATACGCAGTATTTT.

This sequence joins TRBV4-1 and TRBJ1-2; possible D gene TRBD1, 5 bases. CDR3 length: 15 amino acids. The germline V gene has CDR1 MGHRA and CDR2 YSYEKL. Trimming stripped 6 bases from V and 1 base from J, with 15 bases between. The CDR3 here is CASRQTEGINYGYTF. The CDR3 region has the DNA TGCGCCAGCAGGCAGACAGAAGGTATTAACTATGGCTACACCTTC.

This rearrangement joins TRBV2 to TRBJ2-7, with TRBD2 matching 11 bases. Losses at the gene ends were 10 bases for V and 6 bases for J; bases not matched to a gene: 11. Germline V lookup: CDR1 SNHLY, CDR2 FYNNEI. The CDR3 sequence is 14 residues long. CDR3 sequence: CAIKITSGGREQYF. Here the CDR3 DNA reads TGTGCCATCAAGATAACTAGCGGGGGTCGCGAGCAGTACTTC. The entire variable domain, with the rest obtained from reference TRBV2 and TRBJ2-7, is as follows: EPEVTQTPSHQVTQMGQEVILRCVPISNHLYFYWYRQILGQKVEFLVSFYNNEISEKSEIFDDQFSVERPDGSNFTLKIRSTKLEDSAMYFCAIKITSGGREQYFGPGTRLTVT.

This clone was counted between two and nine times. The junction departs from germline at one end; a sequencing error may be responsible. The chain carries TRBV2 and TRBJ1-1; D is unresolved. The CDR3 has 11 residues. Germline V gene sequence: CDR1 SNHLY, CDR2 FYNNEI. The CDR3 spells CASTEWVVKTF. The CDR3 coding sequence is TGTGCCAGCACCGAATGGGTCGTCAAAACTTTT.

J is TRBJ1-5 and V is TRBV7-9; D uncertain. The V end was cut by 5 bases, the J end by 3 bases, with 17 bases between. Germline V CDR1 and CDR2: SEHNR, FQNEAQ (reference sequence). The CDR3 totals 16 residues. The chain's CDR3 is CASSLPRTDYNQPQHF. As DNA, the CDR3 is TGTGCCAGCAGCCTCCCGCGAACAGATTACAATCAGCCCCAGCATTTT.

The chain has TRBV18 and TRBJ2-7; D perhaps matches TRBD1 (6 bases). V gave up 6 bases and J gave up 5 bases, with 20 bases separating them. This CDR3 has 15 amino acids. Germline V CDR1 and CDR2: KGHSH, LQKENI. The CDR3 loop reads CASSAPGQGFNEQYF. The DNA of the CDR3 is TGTGCCAGCTCCGCCCCGGGGCAGGGGTTCAACGAGCAGTACTTC.

The V gene is TRBV29-1, the J gene TRBJ1-5; no firm D call. V was trimmed by 5 bases and J by 2 bases, leaving 19 bases between them. The CDR3 is made up of 16 amino acids. Germline CDR1 is SQVTM and CDR2 is ANQGSEA. CDR3 amino acids: CSVSLWAAAGNQPQHF. CDR3 coding DNA: TGCAGCGTTTCCCTTTGGGCAGCTGCTGGCAATCAGCCCCAGCATTTT. The variable domain in full, completed from reference TRBV29-1 and TRBJ1-5, reads SAVISQKPSRDICQRGTSLTIQCQVDSQVTMMFWYRQQPGQSLTLIATANQGSEATYESGFVIDKFPISRPNLTFSTLTVSNMSPEDSSIYLCSVSLWAAAGNQPQHFGDGTRLSIL.

CDR3 DNA sequence: TGTGCCAGCAGTGAACGGAGAATCCAACTGGCAAAACTGTTTTTT. Protein sequence: CASSERRIQLAKLFF. The chain carries TRBV2 and TRBJ1-4; D is unresolved. This CDR3 region has 15 residues. The germline CDR1 and CDR2 sequences are SNHLY and FYNNEI. The V end was cut by 2 bases, the J end by 10 bases, with 17 bases between.

V gene TRBV5-1 combines with J gene TRBJ1-1, with a tentative D call TRBD1 (6 bases). Trimming pared 2 bases from V and 1 base from J, leaving 9 bases between. Germline loops: CDR1 SGHRS, CDR2 YFSETQ. This CDR3 is 14 amino acids long. The DNA of the CDR3 is TGCGCCAGCAGCTTTACAGGGACGAACACTGAAGCTTTCTTT. Protein product: CASSFTGTNTEAFF. Filled out from reference TRBV5-1 and TRBJ1-1, the complete variable domain reads KAGVTQTPRYLIKTRGQQVTLSCSPISGHRSVSWYQQTPGQGLQFLFEYFSETQRNKGNFPGRFSGRQFSNSRSEMNVSTLELGDSALYLCASSFTGTNTEAFFGQGTRLTVV.

The J gene is TRBJ1-2, the V gene TRBV21-1. TRBV21-1 is flagged as a pseudogene. The CDR3 spans 13 residues. Here the CDR3 DNA reads TGTGCCAGCAGCAAAGGAGCGGGTTTTCGCTACACCTTC. Protein: CASSKGAGFRYTF.

The rearrangement links TRBV9 to TRBJ2-3; D unresolved. Germline V gene data show CDR1 as SGDLS and CDR2 as YYNGEE. Trimming shortened V by 3 bases and J by 3 bases, and 11 bases separated the two germline ends. This CDR3 spans 14 amino acids. CDR3 region: CASSALDRTDTQYF. The CDR3 DNA reads as TGTGCCAGCAGCGCCTTGGATAGAACAGATACGCAGTATTTT.

The V gene is TRBV5-1, the J gene TRBJ2-7; 12 bases are shared with TRBD2. Germline lookup yields CDR1 SGHRS and CDR2 YFSETQ. The V segment lost 0 bases and the J segment 2 bases; nucleotides outside the gene matches: 6. The CDR3 covers 17 residues. The DNA for the CDR3 is TGCGCCAGCAGCTTGGGACTCACTAGCGGGGGGACCTACGAGCAGTACTTC. Amino acids: CASSLGLTSGGTYEQYF.

As DNA, the CDR3 is TGTGCCAGCAGTGACCGGGGAAACACCATATATTTT. This sequence encodes CASSDRGNTIYF. The chain combines TRBV2 with TRBJ1-3; D gene ambiguous. This CDR3 contains 12 residues. The V end was cut by 3 bases, the J end by 4 bases, with 4 bases between. CDR1 is SNHLY, CDR2 FYNNEI, per germline.

The chain links TRBV5-6 to TRBJ2-7, with D tentatively TRBD2 (5 bases). This CDR3 comprises 14 residues. Germline V gene data show CDR1 as SGHDT and CDR2 as YYEEEE. Trimming pared 5 bases from V and 0 bases from J, leaving 12 bases between. The CDR3 sequence: CASSGGLNSYEQYF. CDR3 nucleotide sequence: TGTGCCAGCAGTGGCGGGTTGAACTCCTACGAGCAGTACTTC.

The chain recombines TRBV7-8 with TRBJ1-5; tentatively, D is TRBD1 (5 bases). From germline, CDR1 is SGHVS and CDR2 FQNEAQ. V shed 6 bases and J shed 6 bases, with 9 bases lying between them. The CDR3 loop spans 12 amino acids. The CDR3 coding sequence is TGTGCCAGCAGGGGGACCGGTCAGCCCCAGCATTTT. It translates to CASRGTGQPQHF.

This clone was detected only once. The rearrangement uses TRBV7-3 and TRBJ1-5; D gene uncertain. Germline values: CDR1 SGHTA, CDR2 FQGTGA. V shed 2 bases and J shed 7 bases, with 6 bases lying between them. The CDR3 sequence is 12 residues long. The CDR3: CASSLAGQPQHF. The CDR3 region has the DNA TGTGCCAGCAGCTTAGCAGGACAGCCCCAGCATTTT.

V gene TRBV14 combines with J gene TRBJ1-1; 8 positions match TRBD1. Germline values: CDR1 SGHDN, CDR2 FVKESK. The CDR3 runs 15 residues. The junction had 6 bases not matched to a gene; V was cut back by 6 bases and J by 0 bases. Here the CDR3 reads CASSYQGAVNTEAFF. Written as DNA, the CDR3 is TGTGCCAGCAGTTACCAGGGGGCCGTGAACACTGAAGCTTTCTTT.